A selection of T cell receptor beta chains follows, all from one sample in a study of cytomegalovirus exposure and HLA in healthy donors. This table comes from immunoSEQ multiplex PCR, and its TCRdb copy is limited to in-frame clones, with some not included. This table holds some 110,000 clones, 75% found once. The sequencing sample was made of PBMCs. Receptors originate from a man aged 35-49 years in good health and CMV-seronegative. Both conserved end residues are part of each CDR3. The order of the fields is D gene, clone size, J gene, V gene, CDR3 DNA, CDR3 protein. The D gene is left open where the match is weak. Clone size, where shown, is once, few, many, or a class for clones that have expanded.

D gene: -; clone size: -; J gene: TRBJ1-5; V gene: TRBV6-6; CDR3 DNA: TGTGCCAGCATAGTCGGCGGGGTTCGGAATCAGCCCCAGCATTTT; CDR3 protein: CASIVGGVRNQPQHF
D gene: -; clone size: once; J gene: TRBJ2-3; V gene: TRBV7-6; CDR3 DNA: TGTGCCAGCAGCTCTTCGAGTACGCAGTATTTT; CDR3 protein: CASSSSSTQYF
D gene: TRBD2; clone size: -; J gene: TRBJ2-1; V gene: TRBV6-4; CDR3 DNA: TGTGCCAGCAGTGACTTTAGCGGGGGGGCCAAAAAGCAGTTCTTC; CDR3 protein: CASSDFSGGAKKQFF
D gene: -; clone size: -; J gene: TRBJ2-1; V gene: TRBV5-1; CDR3 DNA: TGCGCCAGCAGCTCTGGCGGGGAGTACAATGAGCAGTTCTTC; CDR3 protein: CASSSGGEYNEQFF
D gene: -; clone size: -; J gene: TRBJ2-7; V gene: TRBV6-6; CDR3 DNA: TGTGCCAGCAGTTACCTAGACGGGGAGCAGTACTTC; CDR3 protein: CASSYLDGEQYF
D gene: -; clone size: -; J gene: TRBJ1-6; V gene: TRBV6-1; CDR3 DNA: TGTGCCAGCAGTGATAACTATAATTCACCCCTCCACTTT; CDR3 protein: CASSDNYNSPLHF
D gene: -; clone size: -; J gene: TRBJ2-7; V gene: TRBV7-2; CDR3 DNA: TGTGCCAGCAGCTTAAACGGGGTCGACTACGAGCAGTACTTC; CDR3 protein: CASSLNGVDYEQYF
D gene: TRBD2; clone size: -; J gene: TRBJ2-2; V gene: TRBV2; CDR3 DNA: TGTGCCAGCAGTCAATACCGTACTAGCGTCGGGGAGCTGTTTTTT; CDR3 protein: CASSQYRTSVGELFF
D gene: -; clone size: -; J gene: TRBJ2-1; V gene: TRBV15; CDR3 DNA: TGTGCCACCAGCAGACTCATCGGGGACTACAATGAGCAGTTCTTC; CDR3 protein: CATSRLIGDYNEQFF
D gene: -; clone size: -; J gene: TRBJ2-2; V gene: TRBV7-9; CDR3 DNA: TGTGCCGGCACAGCAGGGGGGTTTACCGGGGAGCTGTTTTTT; CDR3 protein: CAGTAGGFTGELFF
D gene: -; clone size: once; J gene: TRBJ2-3; V gene: TRBV6-6; CDR3 DNA: TGTGCCAGCAGTTACGTTCTATCAGGGAAGGATACGCAGTATTTT; CDR3 protein: CASSYVLSGKDTQYF
D gene: -; clone size: -; J gene: TRBJ2-3; V gene: TRBV18; CDR3 DNA: TGTGCCAGCTCACTGGTCGGGGGCACAGATACGCAGTATTTT; CDR3 protein: CASSLVGGTDTQYF
D gene: TRBD1; clone size: -; J gene: TRBJ1-2; V gene: TRBV10-3; CDR3 DNA: TGTGCCATCAGTGAGTCCGGGGGGACAGGGGGCGCGGATGGCTACACCTTC; CDR3 protein: CAISESGGTGGADGYTF
D gene: -; clone size: -; J gene: TRBJ2-5; V gene: TRBV21-1; CDR3 DNA: TGTGCCAGCAGGAGGGAGACCCAGTACTTC; CDR3 protein: CASRRETQYF
D gene: TRBD2; clone size: -; J gene: TRBJ2-2; V gene: TRBV5-5; CDR3 DNA: TGTGCCAGCAGCTTGGCTAGCGGGCAGAACACCGGGGAGCTGTTTTTT; CDR3 protein: CASSLASGQNTGELFF
D gene: TRBD2; clone size: -; J gene: TRBJ2-3; V gene: TRBV2; CDR3 DNA: TGTGCCAGCAGTGAACTAGCGGGGGGCCCAGATACGCAGTATTTT; CDR3 protein: CASSELAGGPDTQYF
D gene: -; clone size: -; J gene: TRBJ1-2; V gene: TRBV18; CDR3 DNA: TGTGCCAGCTCACCATTATCCTCGGGGGATGGCTACACCTTC; CDR3 protein: CASSPLSSGDGYTF
D gene: TRBD1; clone size: -; J gene: TRBJ1-4; V gene: TRBV18; CDR3 DNA: TGTGCCAGGACGGAGACAGGGGTCGAAAAACTGTTTTTT; CDR3 protein: CARTETGVEKLFF
D gene: TRBD2; clone size: -; J gene: TRBJ2-7; V gene: TRBV6-5; CDR3 DNA: TGTGCCAGCAGTTATAAGCGGGGAGGAACCTACGAGCAGTACTTC; CDR3 protein: CASSYKRGGTYEQYF
D gene: TRBD1; clone size: -; J gene: TRBJ1-2; V gene: TRBV6-5; CDR3 DNA: TGTGCCAGCAGTCCGACTCAGGGGGCGCGGGGCTACACCTTC; CDR3 protein: CASSPTQGARGYTF
D gene: -; clone size: few; J gene: TRBJ1-2; V gene: TRBV27; CDR3 DNA: TGTGCCAGCAGTTTATGGGGAGGGGATGGCTACACCTTC; CDR3 protein: CASSLWGGDGYTF
D gene: TRBD1; clone size: -; J gene: TRBJ2-7; V gene: TRBV13; CDR3 DNA: TGTGCCAGCACCGCCAGGACAGGGGTGCGCCACGAGCAGTACTTC; CDR3 protein: CASTARTGVRHEQYF
D gene: TRBD1; clone size: few; J gene: TRBJ1-2; V gene: TRBV19; CDR3 DNA: TGTGCCAGTAGTTGGGACAGGGATGACAACTATGGCTACACCTTC; CDR3 protein: CASSWDRDDNYGYTF
D gene: -; clone size: -; J gene: TRBJ1-1; V gene: TRBV4-1; CDR3 DNA: TGCGCCAGCAGCCTTTTTTGGCCGGGAGGGCGGAGAGAAGCTTTCTTT; CDR3 protein: CASSLFWPGGRREAFF
D gene: -; clone size: -; J gene: TRBJ1-4; V gene: TRBV15; CDR3 DNA: TGTGCCACCAGCTATCCAGGGAGGGGTGAAAAACTGTTTTTT; CDR3 protein: CATSYPGRGEKLFF
D gene: -; clone size: few; J gene: TRBJ2-1; V gene: TRBV11-2; CDR3 DNA: TGTGCCAGCAGCGTGGGGGCGTCCTCGGGGCAGTTCTTC; CDR3 protein: CASSVGASSGQFF
D gene: -; clone size: -; J gene: TRBJ2-2; V gene: TRBV6-5; CDR3 DNA: TGTGCCAGCAGTTACCTTAAACAGGTGACGGGCGGGGAGCTGTTTTTT; CDR3 protein: CASSYLKQVTGGELFF
D gene: TRBD1; clone size: few; J gene: TRBJ1-4; V gene: TRBV12-5; CDR3 DNA: TGTGCTAGTGGTTTGGAGAGGGGGACAGGCAATGAAAAACTGTTTTTT; CDR3 protein: CASGLERGTGNEKLFF
D gene: -; clone size: -; J gene: TRBJ2-2; V gene: TRBV6-4; CDR3 DNA: TGTGCCAGCAGTGAGAACAGGGCCACCGGGGAGCTGTTTTTT; CDR3 protein: CASSENRATGELFF
D gene: TRBD1; clone size: -; J gene: TRBJ1-6; V gene: TRBV7-2; CDR3 DNA: TGTGCCAGCAGCGCACGACAGGGTTCCTATAATTCACCCCTCCACTTT; CDR3 protein: CASSARQGSYNSPLHF